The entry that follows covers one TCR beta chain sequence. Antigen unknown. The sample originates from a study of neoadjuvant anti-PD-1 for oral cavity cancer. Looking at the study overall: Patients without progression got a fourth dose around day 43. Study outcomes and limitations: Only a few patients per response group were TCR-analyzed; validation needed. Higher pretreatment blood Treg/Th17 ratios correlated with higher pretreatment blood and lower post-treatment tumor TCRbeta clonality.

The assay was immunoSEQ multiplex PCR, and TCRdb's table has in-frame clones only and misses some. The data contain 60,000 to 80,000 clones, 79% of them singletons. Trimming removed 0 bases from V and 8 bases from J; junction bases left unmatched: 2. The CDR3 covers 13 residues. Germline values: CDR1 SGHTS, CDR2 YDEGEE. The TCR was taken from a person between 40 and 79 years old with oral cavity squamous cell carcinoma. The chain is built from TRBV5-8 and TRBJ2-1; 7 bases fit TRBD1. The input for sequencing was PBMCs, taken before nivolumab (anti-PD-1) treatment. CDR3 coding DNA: TGTGCCAGCAGCTTGGGACAGGGCTATGAGCAGTTCTTC. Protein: CASSLGQGYEQFF.